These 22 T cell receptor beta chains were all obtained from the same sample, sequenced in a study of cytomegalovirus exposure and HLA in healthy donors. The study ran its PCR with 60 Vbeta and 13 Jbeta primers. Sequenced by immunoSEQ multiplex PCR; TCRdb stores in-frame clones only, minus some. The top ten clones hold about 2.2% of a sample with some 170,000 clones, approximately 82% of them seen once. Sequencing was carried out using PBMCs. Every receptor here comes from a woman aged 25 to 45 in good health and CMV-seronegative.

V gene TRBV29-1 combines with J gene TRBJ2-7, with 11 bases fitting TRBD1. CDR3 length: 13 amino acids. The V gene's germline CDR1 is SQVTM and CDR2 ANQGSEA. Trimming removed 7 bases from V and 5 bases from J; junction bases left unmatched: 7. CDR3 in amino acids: CSGGTGGLDEQYF. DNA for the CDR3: TGCAGCGGGGGGACAGGGGGGCTTGACGAGCAGTACTTC.

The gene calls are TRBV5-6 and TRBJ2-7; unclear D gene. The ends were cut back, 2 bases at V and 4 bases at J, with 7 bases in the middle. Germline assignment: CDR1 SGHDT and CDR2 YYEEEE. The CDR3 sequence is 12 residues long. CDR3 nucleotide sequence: TGTGCCAGCAGCTTTCTAGTATACGAGCAGTACTTC. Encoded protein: CASSFLVYEQYF.

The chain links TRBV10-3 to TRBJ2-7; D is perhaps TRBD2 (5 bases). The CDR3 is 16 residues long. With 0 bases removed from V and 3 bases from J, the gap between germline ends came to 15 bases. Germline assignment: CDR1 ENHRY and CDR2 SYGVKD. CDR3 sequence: CAISESLPPSGYEQYF. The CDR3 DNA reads TGTGCCATCAGTGAGTCGCTTCCCCCCAGCGGCTACGAGCAGTACTTC.

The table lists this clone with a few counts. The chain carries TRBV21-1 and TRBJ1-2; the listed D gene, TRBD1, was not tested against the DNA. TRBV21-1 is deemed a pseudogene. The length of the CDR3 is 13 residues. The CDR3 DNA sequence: TGTGCCAGCAGCAAAGGGGGCAGGGGGTTGTGCACCTTC. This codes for CASSKGGRGLCTF.

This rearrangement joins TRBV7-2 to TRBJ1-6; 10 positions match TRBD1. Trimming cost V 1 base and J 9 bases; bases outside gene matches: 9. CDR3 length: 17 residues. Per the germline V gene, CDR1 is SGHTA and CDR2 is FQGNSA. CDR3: CASSLVGPGQGISPLHF. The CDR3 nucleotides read TGTGCCAGCAGCTTAGTGGGACCGGGACAGGGGATTTCACCCCTCCACTTT.

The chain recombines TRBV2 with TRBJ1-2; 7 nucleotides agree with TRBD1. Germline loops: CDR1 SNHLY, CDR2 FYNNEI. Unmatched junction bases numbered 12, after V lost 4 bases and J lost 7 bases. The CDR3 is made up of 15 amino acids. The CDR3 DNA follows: TGTGCCAGCAGTGTCCGGACAGGAGCTGCTGGTGGCTACACCTTC. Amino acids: CASSVRTGAAGGYTF.

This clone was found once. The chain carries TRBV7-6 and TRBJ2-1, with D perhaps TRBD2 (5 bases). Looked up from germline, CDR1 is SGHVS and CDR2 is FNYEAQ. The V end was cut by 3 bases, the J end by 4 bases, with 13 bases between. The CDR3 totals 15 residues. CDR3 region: CASSFRSRGYNEQFF. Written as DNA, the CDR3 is TGTGCCAGCAGCTTCCGGAGTAGAGGGTACAATGAGCAGTTCTTC.

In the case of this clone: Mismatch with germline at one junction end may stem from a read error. The CDR3 DNA sequence: TGCGCCAGCAGCGCGGCCGGCCCCGGTATTTTT. This codes for CASSAAGPGIF. The chain carries TRBV5-1 and TRBJ2-2; no firm D call. The germline gives CDR1 SGHRS, CDR2 YFSETQ. The CDR3 sequence is 11 residues long.

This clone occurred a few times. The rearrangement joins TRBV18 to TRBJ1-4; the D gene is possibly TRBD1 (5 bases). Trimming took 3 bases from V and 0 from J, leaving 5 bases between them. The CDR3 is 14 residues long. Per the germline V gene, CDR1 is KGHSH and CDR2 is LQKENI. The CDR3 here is CASSPTATNEKLFF. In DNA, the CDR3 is TGTGCCAGCTCACCGACAGCAACTAATGAAAAACTGTTTTTT.

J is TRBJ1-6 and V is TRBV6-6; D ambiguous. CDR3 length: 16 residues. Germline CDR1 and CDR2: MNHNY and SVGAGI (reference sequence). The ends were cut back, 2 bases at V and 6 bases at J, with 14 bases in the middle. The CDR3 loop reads CASSYASSPTNSPLHF. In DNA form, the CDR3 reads TGTGCCAGCAGTTACGCGTCGAGTCCCACTAATTCACCCCTCCACTTT.

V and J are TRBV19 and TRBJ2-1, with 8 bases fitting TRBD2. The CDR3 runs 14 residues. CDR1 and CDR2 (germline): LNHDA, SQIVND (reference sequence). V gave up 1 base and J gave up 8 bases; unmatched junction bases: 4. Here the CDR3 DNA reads TGTGCCAGTAGTATAGCGGGGGGGCGGGATGAGCAGTTCTTC. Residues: CASSIAGGRDEQFF.

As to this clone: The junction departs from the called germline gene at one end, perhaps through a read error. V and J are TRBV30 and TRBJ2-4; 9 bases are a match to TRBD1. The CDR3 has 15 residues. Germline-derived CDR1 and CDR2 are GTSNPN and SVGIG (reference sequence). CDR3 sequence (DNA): TGTGCCTGGAGTCGGGACAGGGTAGTCAAAAACAGTCAGTACTTC. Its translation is CAWSRDRVVKNSQYF.

CDR3: CASNLDRASGNTIYF. The CDR3 nucleotides read TGTGCCAGCAACTTAGACAGGGCCTCTGGAAACACCATATATTTT. V and J are TRBV5-5 and TRBJ1-3, with TRBD1 matching over 7 bases. Trimming cost V 6 bases and J 0 bases; bases outside gene matches: 6. The CDR3 has 15 amino acids. Germline V gene lookup returns CDR1 SGHKS and CDR2 YYEKEE (reference sequence).

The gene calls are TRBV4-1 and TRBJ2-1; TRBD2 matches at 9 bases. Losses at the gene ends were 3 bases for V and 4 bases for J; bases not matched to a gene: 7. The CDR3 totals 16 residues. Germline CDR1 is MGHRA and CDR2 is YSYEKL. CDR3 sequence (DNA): TGCGCCAGCAGCCAGGCCCAGCGGGGGGAATACAATGAGCAGTTCTTC. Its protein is CASSQAQRGEYNEQFF.

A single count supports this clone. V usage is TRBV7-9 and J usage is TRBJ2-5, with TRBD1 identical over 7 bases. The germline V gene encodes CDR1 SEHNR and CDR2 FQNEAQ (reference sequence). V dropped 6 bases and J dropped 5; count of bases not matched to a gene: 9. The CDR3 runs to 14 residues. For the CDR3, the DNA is TGTGCCAGCAGAACCATCACAGGGGCCGAGACCCAGTACTTC. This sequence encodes CASRTITGAETQYF. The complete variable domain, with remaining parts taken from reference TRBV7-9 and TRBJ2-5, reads DTGVSQNPRHKITKRGQNVTFRCDPISEHNRLYWYRQTLGQGPEFLTYFQNEAQLEKSRLLSDRFSAERPKGSFSTLEIQRTEQGDSAMYLCASRTITGAETQYFGPGTRLLVL.

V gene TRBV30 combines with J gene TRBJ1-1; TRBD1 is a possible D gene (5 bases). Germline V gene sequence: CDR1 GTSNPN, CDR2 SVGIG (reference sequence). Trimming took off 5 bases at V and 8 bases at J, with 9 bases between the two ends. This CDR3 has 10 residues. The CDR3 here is CAWGRGEAFF. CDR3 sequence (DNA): TGTGCCTGGGGGAGGGGAGAAGCTTTCTTT.

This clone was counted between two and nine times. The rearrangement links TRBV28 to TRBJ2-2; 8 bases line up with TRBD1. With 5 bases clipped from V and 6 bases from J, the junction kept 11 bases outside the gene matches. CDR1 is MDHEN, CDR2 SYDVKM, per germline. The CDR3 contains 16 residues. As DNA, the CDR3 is TGTGCCAGCAGTCCGCACCAGACAGGGGAAGCCGGGGAGCTGTTTTTT. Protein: CASSPHQTGEAGELFF.

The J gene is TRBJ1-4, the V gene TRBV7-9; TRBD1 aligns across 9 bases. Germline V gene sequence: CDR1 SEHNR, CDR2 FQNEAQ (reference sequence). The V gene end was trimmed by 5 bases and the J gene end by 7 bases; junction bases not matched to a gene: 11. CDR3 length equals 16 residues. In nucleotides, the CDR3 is TGTGCCAGCAGCCTGGGACAGGGTGTTGCTTCTGAAAAACTGTTTTTT. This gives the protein CASSLGQGVASEKLFF.

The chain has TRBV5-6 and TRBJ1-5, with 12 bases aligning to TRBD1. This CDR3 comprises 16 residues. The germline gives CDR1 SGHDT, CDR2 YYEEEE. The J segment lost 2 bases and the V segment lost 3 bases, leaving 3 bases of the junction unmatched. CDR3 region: CASSSGQGAGNQPQHF. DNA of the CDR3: TGTGCCAGCAGCTCGGGACAGGGGGCCGGCAATCAGCCCCAGCATTTT.

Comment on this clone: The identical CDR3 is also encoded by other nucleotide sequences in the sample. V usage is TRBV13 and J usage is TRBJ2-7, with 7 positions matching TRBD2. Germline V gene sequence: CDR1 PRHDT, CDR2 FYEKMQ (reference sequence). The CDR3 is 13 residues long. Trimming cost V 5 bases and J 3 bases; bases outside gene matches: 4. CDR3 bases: TGTGCCAGCAGCCTGGGGGGGAGCTACGAGCAGTACTTC. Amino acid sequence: CASSLGGSYEQYF.

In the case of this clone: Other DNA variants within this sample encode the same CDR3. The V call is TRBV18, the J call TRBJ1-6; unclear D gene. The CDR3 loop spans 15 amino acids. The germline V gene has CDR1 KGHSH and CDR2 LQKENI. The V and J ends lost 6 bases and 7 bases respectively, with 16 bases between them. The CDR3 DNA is TGTGCCAGCTCCCCTGCCTTGGCCGCAAATTCACCCCTCCACTTT. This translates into CASSPALAANSPLHF.

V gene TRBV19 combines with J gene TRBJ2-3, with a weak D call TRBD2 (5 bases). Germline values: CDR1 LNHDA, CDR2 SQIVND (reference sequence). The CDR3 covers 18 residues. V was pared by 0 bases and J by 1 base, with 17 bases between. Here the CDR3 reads CASSIDGPSRSGTDTQYF. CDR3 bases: TGTGCCAGTAGTATAGACGGGCCTAGCCGGAGTGGCACAGATACGCAGTATTTT.